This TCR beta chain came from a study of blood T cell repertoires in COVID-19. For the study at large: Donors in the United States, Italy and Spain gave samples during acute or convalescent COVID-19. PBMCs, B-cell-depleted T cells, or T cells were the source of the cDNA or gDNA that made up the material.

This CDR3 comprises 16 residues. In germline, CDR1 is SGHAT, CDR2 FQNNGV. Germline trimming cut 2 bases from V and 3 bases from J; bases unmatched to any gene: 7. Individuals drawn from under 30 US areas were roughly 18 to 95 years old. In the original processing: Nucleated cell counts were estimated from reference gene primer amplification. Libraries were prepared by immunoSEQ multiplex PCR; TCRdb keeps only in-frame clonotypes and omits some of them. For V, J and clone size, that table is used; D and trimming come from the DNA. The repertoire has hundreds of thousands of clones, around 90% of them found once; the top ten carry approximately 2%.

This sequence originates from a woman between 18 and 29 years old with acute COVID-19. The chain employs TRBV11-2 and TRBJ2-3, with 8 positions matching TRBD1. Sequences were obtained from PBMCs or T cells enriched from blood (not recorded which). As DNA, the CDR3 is TGTGCCAGCAGCTTATCGAGACAGGGGTGGACAGATACGCAGTATTTT. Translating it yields CASSLSRQGWTDTQYF.